The 18 T cell receptor beta chains in this list originate from one sample, sequenced in a study of a mutant IDH1 vaccine in newly diagnosed glioma. The method was immunoSEQ multiplex PCR; TCRdb's version includes in-frame clones alone and lacks a portion of them. The repertoire includes 70,000 to 100,000 clones, roughly 82% of them detected once, and about 5.1% sits in the top ten. Specified time point: baseline, week 1 (first vaccination visit). This sample's treatment: pre-vaccination baseline after standard-of-care therapy. The sequencing here drew on PBMCs, taken from a glioma patient treated with radiotherapy, temozolomide or both. The receptors shown here come from a man aged 35-49 years with glioma. Some clones in this sample may be carry-over from other donors' samples.

The genes are TRBV7-2 and TRBJ1-6; 9 positions match TRBD1. CDR1 and CDR2 from the germline V gene are SGHTA and FQGNSA. J gave up 7 bases and V 5 bases, and 6 bases lay outside the gene matches. CDR3 size: 15 residues. The CDR3 loop is CASSIQGAQNSPLHF. In DNA form, the CDR3 reads TGTGCCAGCAGCATACAGGGGGCGCAAAATTCACCCCTCCACTTT.

V and J are TRBV5-4 and TRBJ1-3; 7 bases line up with TRBD1. From germline, CDR1 is SGHNT and CDR2 YYREEE (reference sequence). The CDR3 has 15 residues. V lost 4 bases to trimming and J lost 3 bases; unmatched junction nucleotides: 7. CDR3: CASSPGGASGNTIYF. The DNA for the CDR3 is TGTGCCAGCAGCCCAGGGGGGGCGAGTGGAAACACCATATATTTT.

The V gene is TRBV20-1, the J gene TRBJ1-2; D not certain. The V and J ends lost 3 bases and 7 bases respectively, with 9 bases between them. From germline, CDR1 is DFQATT and CDR2 SNEGSKA (reference sequence). The CDR3 is 11 residues long. CDR3: CSASPGFGYTF. The CDR3 DNA reads TGCAGTGCTAGCCCAGGCTTTGGCTACACCTTC.

V gene TRBV10-2 combines with J gene TRBJ1-1; 7 nucleotides line up with TRBD1. The CDR3 totals 13 residues. Germline trimming cut 3 bases from V and 7 bases from J; bases unmatched to any gene: 5. In germline, CDR1 is WSHSY, CDR2 SAAADI. Here the CDR3 DNA reads TGCGCCAGCAGTGAACAGGGGAGGTATGAAGCTTTCTTT. It yields the protein CASSEQGRYEAFF.

Regarding this clone: A much larger clone differs by one base, so this may be a read error. The chain links TRBV2 to TRBJ2-1, with a weak D call TRBD2 (6 bases). Looked up from germline, CDR1 is SNHLY and CDR2 is FYNNEI. V lost 6 bases and J lost 6, with 9 bases in between. The CDR3 has 12 amino acids. The CDR3 DNA reads TGTGCCAGCAGGGGTAGCGGCAATGAGCAGTTCTTC. Amino acid sequence: CASRGSGNEQFF.

The CDR3 loop is CASTLWSGASYEQYF. The DNA of the CDR3 is TGTGCCAGCACCCTATGGAGTGGGGCCTCCTACGAGCAGTACTTC. The rearrangement links TRBV5-8 to TRBJ2-7; the D gene is possibly TRBD1 (5 bases). Germline values: CDR1 SGHTS, CDR2 YDEGEE. V lost 6 bases and J 0 bases, leaving 16 bases between the germline ends. The CDR3 runs 15 residues.

This rearrangement joins TRBV5-4 to TRBJ2-2, with unresolved D. The CDR3 length is 12 residues. Trimming shortened V by 1 base and J by 6 bases, and 4 bases separated the two germline ends. The V gene's germline CDR1 is SGHNT and CDR2 YYREEE (reference sequence). The CDR3 coding sequence is TGTGCCAGCAGCTTGCAATCCGGGGAGCTGTTTTTT. Its protein is CASSLQSGELFF. The variable domain in full, with the rest retrieved from reference TRBV5-4 and TRBJ2-2, is ETGVTQSPTHLIKTRGQQVTLRCSSQSGHNTVSWYQQALGQGPQFIFQYYREEENGRGNFPPRFSGLQFPNYSSELNVNALELDDSALYLCASSLQSGELFFGEGSRLTVL.

The V call is TRBV2, the J call TRBJ2-5, with 7 positions matching TRBD1. The J segment lost 5 bases and the V segment lost 5 bases, leaving 11 bases of the junction unmatched. Germline CDR1 reads SNHLY; CDR2 reads FYNNEI. The CDR3 has 15 amino acids. In DNA, the CDR3 is TGTGCCAGCAGTCCAAACCTTTCCAGGGGGGAGACCCAGTACTTC. Translation: CASSPNLSRGETQYF.

V usage is TRBV5-1 and J usage is TRBJ1-5; D may be TRBD1 (5 bases). Trimming removed 4 bases at V and 6 bases at J, with 17 bases between. In germline, CDR1 is SGHRS, CDR2 YFSETQ. CDR3 length: 15 residues. DNA for the CDR3: TGCGCCAGCAGCCCCCTCCGCAGGGAGGGTCAGCCCCAGCATTTT. This gives the protein CASSPLRREGQPQHF.

This rearrangement joins TRBV19 to TRBJ1-4; tentatively, D is TRBD1 (5 bases). V was clipped by 5 bases and J by 1 base, with 11 bases between them. Germline CDR1 reads LNHDA; CDR2 reads SQIVND (reference sequence). The CDR3 is made up of 15 amino acids. The chain's CDR3 is CASSLRTRTNEKLFF. The DNA of the CDR3 is TGTGCCAGTAGTTTAAGGACACGAACTAATGAAAAACTGTTTTTT. Variable domain in full (rest from reference TRBV19 and TRBJ1-4): DGGITQSPKYLFRKEGQNVTLSCEQNLNHDAMYWYRQDPGQGLRLIYYSQIVNDFQKGDIAEGYSVSREKKESFPLTVTSAQKNPTAFYLCASSLRTRTNEKLFFGSGTQLSVL.

This clone was detected only once. V usage is TRBV2 and J usage is TRBJ2-3, with TRBD1 matching 9 bases. Germline-derived CDR1 and CDR2 are SNHLY and FYNNEI. The CDR3 has 18 amino acids. Trimming at V came to 8 bases and at J to 2 bases, leaving 17 bases not matched to a gene. This chain's CDR3 is CASVLQDRGSRDTDTQYF. The CDR3 nucleotides are TGTGCCAGCGTTTTACAGGACAGGGGAAGTAGGGACACAGATACGCAGTATTTT.

This chain joins TRBV4-1 and TRBJ2-7, with unresolved D. The V end lost 1 base, the J end lost 0 bases, and 10 bases lay between the germline ends. CDR1 and CDR2 (germline): MGHRA, YSYEKL. The CDR3 length is 15 residues. DNA of the CDR3: TGCGCCAGCAGCCAAGTCTCGGGTAGCTCCTACGAGCAGTACTTC. It translates to CASSQVSGSSYEQYF.

This clone was picked up one time. The J gene is TRBJ2-7, the V gene TRBV5-6; 8 nucleotides align to TRBD2. Germline values: CDR1 SGHDT, CDR2 YYEEEE. V lost 5 bases to trimming and J lost 2 bases; unmatched junction nucleotides: 6. The CDR3 has 14 residues. CDR3 coding DNA: TGTGCCAGCAGTAGGAGCGGGGGACCCTACGAGCAGTACTTC. It translates to CASSRSGGPYEQYF.

This chain's CDR3 is CASSRQALGEQFF. The CDR3 DNA reads TGTGCCAGCAGCCGACAGGCGCTGGGTGAGCAGTTCTTC. This sequence joins TRBV7-9 and TRBJ2-1, with TRBD1 as a possible D gene (6 bases). The CDR3 runs to 13 residues. Per germline, CDR1 SEHNR and CDR2 FQNEAQ (reference sequence). The V end lost 5 bases, the J end lost 9 bases, and 14 bases lay between the germline ends.

V usage is TRBV6-5 and J usage is TRBJ1-1, with D possibly matching TRBD1 (5 bases). Trimming removed 5 bases from V and 5 bases from J, with 12 bases in between. The CDR3 contains 13 residues. CDR1 is MNHEY and CDR2 is SVGAGI in the germline V gene. CDR3 in amino acids: CASSLGGVTEAFF. CDR3 nucleotide sequence: TGTGCCAGCAGTCTCGGGGGGGTTACTGAAGCTTTCTTT.

The chain has TRBV19 and TRBJ2-7; TRBD1 might be the D (6 bases). Per germline, CDR1 LNHDA and CDR2 SQIVND (reference sequence). The CDR3 is 13 amino acids. The V end was cut by 3 bases, the J end by 5 bases, with 11 bases between. CDR3 nucleotides: TGTGCCAGTAGTATGGGACAACCCAACGAGCAGTACTTC. Amino acid sequence: CASSMGQPNEQYF.

This chain links TRBV6-5 with TRBJ2-7; D is ambiguous. This CDR3 contains 15 residues. V was clipped by 3 bases and J by 2 bases, with 14 bases between them. The V gene's germline CDR1 is MNHEY and CDR2 SVGAGI. In DNA, the CDR3 is TGTGCCAGCAGTTATGGGGTCGGAGTCGCCTACGAGCAGTACTTC. This translates into CASSYGVGVAYEQYF.

The chain is built from TRBV7-2 and TRBJ1-6; D not resolved. This CDR3 contains 17 residues. Germline CDR1 is SGHTA and CDR2 is FQGNSA. V lost 1 base to trimming and J lost 0 bases, with 10 bases between them. The CDR3 sequence: CASSLVRRSSYNSPLHF. CDR3 DNA: TGTGCCAGCAGCTTAGTGCGGAGGAGCTCCTATAATTCACCCCTCCACTTT.